This T cell receptor (beta chain) came from a study of blood T cell repertoires in COVID-19. Background on the study: The cDNA or gDNA used as material had been derived from T cells, B-cell-depleted T cells, or PBMCs.

The CDR3 has 13 residues. CDR1 and CDR2 (germline): SQVTM, ANQGSEA. V was shortened by 7 bases and J by 4 bases, with 16 bases between the two germline ends. In the original analysis: From reference gene primer amplification, estimates of nucleated cell counts were derived. Generated by immunoSEQ multiplex PCR, the TCRdb table keeps only in-frame clones and is missing some. V and J calls and clone size are given by that table; D and trimming were obtained from the DNA. The sample includes approximately 55,000 clones, 75% to 95% of them seen just once. The origin of this receptor is a man aged 40-50 years with acute or convalescent COVID-19. Sequencing input: peripheral blood. The chain uses TRBV29-1 and TRBJ2-5, with a weak D call TRBD2 (7 bases). The CDR3 loop reads CSEATGRGETQYF. As DNA, the CDR3 is TGCAGCGAAGCAACAGGGAGGGGAGAGACCCAGTACTTC.